A selection of T cell receptor beta chains follows, all from one sample in a study of blood T cell repertoires in COVID-19. Data came from immunoSEQ multiplex PCR; TCRdb stores just in-frame clones and leaves some out. The sample records about 160,000 clones, roughly 90% being singletons. The sample comprised peripheral blood. All receptors derive from a man between 60 and 70 years old with acute or convalescent COVID-19. The CDR3 runs from the conserved cysteine through the conserved F or W. Each record gives: J gene, V gene, clone size, D gene, CDR3 DNA, CDR3 protein. The D gene is left open where the match is weak. Some rows have no size entry. The others give once, few or many, or a class for an expanded clone.

>TRBJ2-2|TRBV13|NA|NA
TGTGCCAGCAACCTAGACAGCGCGAACACCGGGGAGCTGTTTTTT
CASNLDSANTGELFF
>TRBJ2-3|TRBV7-3|NA|NA
TGTGCCAGCAGCCGGGGGTCTACAGATACGCAGTATTTT
CASSRGSTDTQYF
>TRBJ1-5|TRBV5-6|few|TRBD1
TGTGCCAGCAGTCGGACAGGGAAGGCCCGGCTAGGCAATCAGCCCCAGCATTTT
CASSRTGKARLGNQPQHF
>TRBJ1-1|TRBV5-4|NA|TRBD1
TGTGCCAGCAGCTTGGACAGGGGTTTGAACACTGAAGCTTTCTTT
CASSLDRGLNTEAFF
>TRBJ1-2|TRBV6-1|NA|NA
TGTGCCGACAGCGTTGAAGGGGACTATGGCTACACCTTC
CADSVEGDYGYTF
>TRBJ1-5|TRBV5-6|NA|NA
TGTGCCAGCAGCTTTGCGGGGCAGAGCAATCAGCCCCAGCATTTT
CASSFAGQSNQPQHF
>TRBJ1-6|TRBV30|NA|NA
TGTGCCTGGAGTTCCGTTTTTGGGGCGATGGCACCCCTCCACTTT
CAWSSVFGAMAPLHF
>TRBJ1-2|TRBV7-9|NA|NA
TGTGCCAGCAGCTCCAATGGGCAGCCCAATATCCATGGCTACACCTTC
CASSSNGQPNIHGYTF
>TRBJ1-1|TRBV2|NA|NA
TGTGCCAGCAGTGGAGGATGGAACACTGAAGCTTTCTTT
CASSGGWNTEAFF
>TRBJ2-3|TRBV27|once|TRBD2
TGTGCCAGCACCTTAAGCGGGGGGTGGGCAGATACGCAGTATTTT
CASTLSGGWADTQYF
>TRBJ2-5|TRBV9|few|TRBD1
TGTGCCAGCAGCTTAGGGACAGTACAAGAGACCCAGTACTTC
CASSLGTVQETQYF
>TRBJ2-6|TRBV7-2|NA|NA
TGTGCCAGCAGCGCGGGACTGATATCTGGGGCCAACGTCCTGACTTTC
CASSAGLISGANVLTF
>TRBJ1-2|TRBV2|NA|NA
TGTGCCAGCACCGTCAGAAACTATGGCTACACCTTC
CASTVRNYGYTF
>TRBJ1-3|TRBV7-9|NA|NA
TGTGCCAGCAGCTTTCGGGGTTCTTCTGGAAACACCATATATTTT
CASSFRGSSGNTIYF
>TRBJ1-2|TRBV11-2|NA|NA
TGTGCCAGCAGCTTAGTCCCAGGGGTCTATGGCTACACCTTC
CASSLVPGVYGYTF
>TRBJ1-2|TRBV24-1|NA|TRBD1
TGTGCCACCAGTGACCCACGCCGGGACAGGGACGCGGGAAACTATGGCTACACCTTC
CATSDPRRDRDAGNYGYTF
>TRBJ1-5|TRBV19|NA|NA
TGTGCCAGTAGTATAGGGGGGGGTAGCAATCAGCCCCAGCATTTT
CASSIGGGSNQPQHF
>TRBJ2-4|TRBV12-5|NA|TRBD1
TGTGCTAGTGGTTTGACAGGGGTGGGTCCCAAAAACATTCAGTACTTC
CASGLTGVGPKNIQYF
>TRBJ1-1|TRBV19|NA|NA
TGTGCCAGTAGGCATACTTTCTTTTCGAACACTGAAGCTTTCTTT
CASRHTFFSNTEAFF
>TRBJ1-5|TRBV3-1/TRBV3-2|NA|TRBD1
TGTGCCAGCAGCCAAGCGACAGGGACCAATCAGCCCCAGCATTTT
CASSQATGTNQPQHF
>TRBJ2-7|TRBV15|NA|NA
TGTGCCACCAGCAGAGACGCCGGGACACGGACCTACGAGCAGTACTTC
CATSRDAGTRTYEQYF
>TRBJ1-1|TRBV2|NA|TRBD1
TGTGCCAGCAGTGCCGGGACAGCCGAAACTGAAGCTTTCTTT
CASSAGTAETEAFF
>TRBJ1-1|TRBV29-1|NA|NA
TGCAGCGCCGACTCCCAAGGACAGAGAGCTTTCTTT
CSADSQGQRAFF
>TRBJ1-5|TRBV7-2|NA|TRBD1
TGTGCCAGCAGCTTCGACAGGGGTCAGCCCCAGCATTTT
CASSFDRGQPQHF
>TRBJ2-1|TRBV7-2|NA|TRBD2
TGTGCCAGCAGCTTAGGCGGGGGGGCTTTCAATGAGCAGTTCTTC
CASSLGGGAFNEQFF
>TRBJ2-2|TRBV11-2|NA|NA
TGTGCCAGCAGCCTCACCCCAGGGTCCAACGGGGAGCTGTTTTTT
CASSLTPGSNGELFF
>TRBJ1-2|TRBV2|NA|NA
TGTGCCAGCATTGAAGGGAGGAGTGGCTACACCTTC
CASIEGRSGYTF
>TRBJ1-1|TRBV6-5|NA|NA
TGTGCCAGCCAAAGAGGCCCAATGAACACTGAAGCTTTCTTT
CASQRGPMNTEAFF
>TRBJ1-5|TRBV5-4|NA|NA
TGTGCCAGCAGCTTGACGGGTGACAATCAGCCCCAGCATTTT
CASSLTGDNQPQHF
>TRBJ1-2|TRBV10-3|NA|TRBD1
TGTGCCATCAGTGAGCCAGGACAGGGGGTCCATGGCTACACCTTC
CAISEPGQGVHGYTF
>TRBJ2-2|TRBV15|NA|TRBD2
TGTGCCACCAGCAGAGATAAGGGACTAGCCTTGAACACCGGGGAGCTGTTTTTT
CATSRDKGLALNTGELFF
>TRBJ1-1|TRBV5-1|NA|NA
TGCGCCAGCAGCTTGGGGACGGGGGTCAACACTGAAGCTTTCTTT
CASSLGTGVNTEAFF
>TRBJ1-2|TRBV18|NA|NA
TGTGCCAGCTCACCGACGGCGGCCCGGTGGGGCTACACCTTC
CASSPTAARWGYTF
>TRBJ1-2|TRBV3-1/TRBV3-2|NA|TRBD1
TGTGCCAGCAGCCAGGGACAGTCATATGGCTACACCTTC
CASSQGQSYGYTF
>TRBJ1-2|TRBV6-6|once|TRBD1
TGTGCCAGCAGTTCCCTGGACAGGGGCCACTATGGCTACACCTTC
CASSSLDRGHYGYTF
>TRBJ2-4|TRBV5-1|NA|TRBD1
TGCGCCAGCACTACAGGGGGCGCCTCAACCAAAAACATTCAGTACTTC
CASTTGGASTKNIQYF
>TRBJ1-5|TRBV6-2/TRBV6-3|NA|NA
TGTGCCAGCAGTTACCTCAGGGGTAGCAATCAGCCCCAGCATTTT
CASSYLRGSNQPQHF
>TRBJ1-3|TRBV7-9|NA|NA
TGTGCCAGCAGCTTACAGGGGAAGACCTCTGGAAACACCATATATTTT
CASSLQGKTSGNTIYF
>TRBJ2-6|TRBV24-1|NA|TRBD2
TGTGCCACCAGTGCGGGGGGGCCTGGATCGGTTCCCTCTGGGACCAACGTCCTGACTTTC
CATSAGGPGSVPSGTNVLTF
>TRBJ1-4|TRBV2|NA|NA
TGTGCCAGCCTAAGCTTATCGCGTGAAAAACTGTTTTTT
CASLSLSREKLFF
>TRBJ1-4|TRBV14|NA|NA
TGTGCCAGCAGCCAAGGACAGATCCCCCGTGAAAAACTGTTTTTT
CASSQGQIPREKLFF
>TRBJ2-3|TRBV6-2/TRBV6-3|NA|TRBD2
TGTGCCAGCAGCCTATCCAAGACTAGCGGGGGGGCGAATACGCAGTATTTT
CASSLSKTSGGANTQYF
>TRBJ2-4|TRBV6-5|NA|NA
TGTGCCAGCAGCCGGGACAAAAACATTCAGTACTTC
CASSRDKNIQYF
>TRBJ1-2|TRBV2|NA|TRBD1
TGTGCCAGCAGCGAAACAGGGGCCATTGGGTATGGCTACACCTTC
CASSETGAIGYGYTF
>TRBJ1-3|TRBV5-1|once|NA
TGCGCCAGCAGCTCCGTTTTCGGGTCCGGAAACACCATATATTTT
CASSSVFGSGNTIYF
>TRBJ2-7|TRBV7-2|many|NA
TGTGCCAGCAGCTTAGATGGGACACGAACCTACGAGCAGTACTTC
CASSLDGTRTYEQYF
>TRBJ1-6|TRBV3-1/TRBV3-2|NA|NA
TGTGCCAGCAGCCAAAAGGGGCGTAATTCACCCCTCCACTTT
CASSQKGRNSPLHF
>TRBJ1-2|TRBV4-2|NA|TRBD1
TGTGCCAGCAGCCAAGAGGGGACAGGGAGGCATGGCTACACCTTC
CASSQEGTGRHGYTF
>TRBJ2-1|TRBV4-2|once|NA
TGTGCCAGCAGCCAAAGTATGGGCGTCTACAATGAGCAGTTCTTC
CASSQSMGVYNEQFF
>TRBJ2-3|TRBV11-2|NA|NA
TGTGCCAGCAGCTTCTCTTTAAGCACAGATACGCAGTATTTT
CASSFSLSTDTQYF
>TRBJ2-5|TRBV7-2|NA|NA
TGTGCCAGCAGCTTAGCCGGGGGAGAGACCCAGTACTTC
CASSLAGGETQYF
>TRBJ2-1|TRBV2|NA|TRBD1
TGTGCCAGCAGCGAGCCGGGACAGACTACCTACAATGAGCAGTTCTTC
CASSEPGQTTYNEQFF
>TRBJ2-6|TRBV5-5|NA|TRBD1
TGTGCCAGCAGCTCGCTAAACCGACAGGGTGGGGCCTACGTCCTGACTTTC
CASSSLNRQGGAYVLTF